This T cell receptor beta chain was sequenced in a study of blood T cell repertoires in COVID-19. In the study overall: Sample material is recorded as cDNA or gDNA derived from T cells, B-cell-depleted T cells, or PBMCs.

Assignment of participants to cohorts was predicated upon participant-reported clinical history. Donors in Cohort 3 who had recovered were those with two negative PCRs, healthcare professional clearance, or resolution of their symptoms. Germline V lookup: CDR1 SGHDN, CDR2 FVKESK. V was pared by 1 base and J by 4 bases, with 4 bases between. This CDR3 comprises 13 residues. Source study methods: Estimation of nucleated cell counts was performed using reference gene primer amplification. Produced via immunoSEQ multiplex PCR; TCRdb's table is partial and in-frame only. That table is the source of V, J and clone size, and D and trimming were worked out from the DNA. Counted here are 330,000 or so clones, roughly nine tenths occurring once; the ten biggest clones make up about a fifth.

Sequenced sample: PBMCs or T cells enriched from blood (not recorded which). This chain joins TRBV14 and TRBJ2-2; D gene unclear. The TCR was taken from a woman in her 30s who had recovered from COVID-19. The CDR3, as DNA: TGTGCCAGCAGCCAAGGGAGCACCGGGGAGCTGTTTTTT. Translating gives CASSQGSTGELFF.